The sequence of this T cell receptor (beta chain) was determined in a study of radiotherapy plus CTLA-4 blockade in lung cancer. Study overall: Patients showed objective responses in approximately 17% of cases and disease control in just over 30%. Study results and caveats: Following radiotherapy plus ipilimumab, tumor-derived TCR clones expanded in the blood. The best prediction of response reportedly came from early blood T cell clone dynamics, with interferon-beta.

The assay was immunoSEQ multiplex PCR, and TCRdb's table has in-frame clones only and misses some. This sample has 40,000 to 55,000 clones, with 75% to 80% found just once. Patients with chemo-refractory metastatic non-small-cell lung cancer received focal radiation plus CTLA-4 blockade with ipilimumab. Germline CDR1 is MNHEY and CDR2 is SVGAGI. CDR3 size: 15 residues. V shed 2 bases, J shed 3 bases, and the junction held 6 bases outside the gene matches. This clone was seen a single time. Antigen unknown. This rearrangement joins TRBV6-5 to TRBJ2-7; 8 positions match TRBD1. The sequences come from peripheral blood, collected from a patient treated with radiotherapy plus ipilimumab. The TCR originated in a human donor with non-small cell lung cancer whose response to radiotherapy plus ipilimumab could not be evaluated. The CDR3 region has the DNA TGTGCCAGCAGTTACGACAGGGGTGAATACTACGAGCAGTACTTC. Protein: CASSYDRGEYYEQYF.